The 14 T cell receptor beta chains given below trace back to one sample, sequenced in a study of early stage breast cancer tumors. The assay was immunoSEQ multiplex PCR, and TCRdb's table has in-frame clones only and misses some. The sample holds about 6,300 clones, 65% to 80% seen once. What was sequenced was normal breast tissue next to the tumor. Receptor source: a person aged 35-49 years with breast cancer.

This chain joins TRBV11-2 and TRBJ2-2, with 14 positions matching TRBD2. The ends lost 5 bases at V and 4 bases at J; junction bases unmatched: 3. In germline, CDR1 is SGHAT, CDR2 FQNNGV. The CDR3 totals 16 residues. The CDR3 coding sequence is TGTGCCAGCAGCCCGACTAGCGGGAGGGCCACCGGGGAGCTGTTTTTT. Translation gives CASSPTSGRATGELFF.

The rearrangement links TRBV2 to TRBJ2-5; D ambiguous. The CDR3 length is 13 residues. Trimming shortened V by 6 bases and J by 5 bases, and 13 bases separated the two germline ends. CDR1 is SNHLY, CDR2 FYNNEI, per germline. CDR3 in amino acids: CASSPGPVETQYF. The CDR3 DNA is TGTGCCAGCAGCCCCGGACCCGTGGAGACCCAGTACTTC.

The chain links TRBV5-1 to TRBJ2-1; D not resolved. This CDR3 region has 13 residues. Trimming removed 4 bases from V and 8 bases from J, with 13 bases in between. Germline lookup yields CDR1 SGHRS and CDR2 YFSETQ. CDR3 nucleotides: TGCGCCAGCAGCCCTGGACCCCCCGATGAGCAGTTCTTC. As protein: CASSPGPPDEQFF.

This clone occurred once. The CDR3 reads CASGEWEDNEQFF. The CDR3 DNA is TGTGCCAGCGGGGAGTGGGAGGACAATGAGCAGTTCTTC. The rearrangement links TRBV19 to TRBJ2-1, with TRBD2 as a possible D gene (6 bases). The CDR3 totals 13 residues. V was trimmed by 9 bases and J by 5 bases, leaving 14 bases between them. Germline CDR1 reads LNHDA; CDR2 reads SQIVND (reference sequence).

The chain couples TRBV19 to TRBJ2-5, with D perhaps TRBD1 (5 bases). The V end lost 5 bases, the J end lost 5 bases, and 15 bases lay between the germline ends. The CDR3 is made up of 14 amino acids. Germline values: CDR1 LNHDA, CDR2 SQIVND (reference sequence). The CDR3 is CASSPGAGWETQYF. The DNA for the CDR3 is TGTGCCAGTAGTCCTGGGGCCGGCTGGGAGACCCAGTACTTC.

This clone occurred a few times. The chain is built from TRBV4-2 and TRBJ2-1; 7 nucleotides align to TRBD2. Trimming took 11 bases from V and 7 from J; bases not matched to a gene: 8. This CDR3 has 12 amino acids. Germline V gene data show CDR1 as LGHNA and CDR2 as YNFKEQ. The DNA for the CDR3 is TGTGCCGGCGGGAGCAGGAGGAATGAGCAGTTCTTC. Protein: CAGGSRRNEQFF.

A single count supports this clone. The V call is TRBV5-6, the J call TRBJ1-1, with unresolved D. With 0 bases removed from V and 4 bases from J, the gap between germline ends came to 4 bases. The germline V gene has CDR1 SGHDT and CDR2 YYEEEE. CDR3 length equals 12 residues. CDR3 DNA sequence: TGTGCCAGCAGCTTGGTCTCCACTGAAGCTTTCTTT. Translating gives CASSLVSTEAFF. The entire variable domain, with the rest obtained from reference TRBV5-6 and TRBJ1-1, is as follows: DAGVTQSPTHLIKTRGQQVTLRCSPKSGHDTVSWYQQALGQGPQFIFQYYEEEERQRGNFPDRFSGHQFPNYSSELNVNALLLGDSALYLCASSLVSTEAFFGQGTRLTVV.

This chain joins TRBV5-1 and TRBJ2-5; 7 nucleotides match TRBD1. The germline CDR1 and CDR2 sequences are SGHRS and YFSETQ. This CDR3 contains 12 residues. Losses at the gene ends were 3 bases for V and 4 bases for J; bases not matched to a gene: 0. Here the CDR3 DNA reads TGCGCCAGCAGCTACAGGGGAGAGACCCAGTACTTC. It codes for CASSYRGETQYF.

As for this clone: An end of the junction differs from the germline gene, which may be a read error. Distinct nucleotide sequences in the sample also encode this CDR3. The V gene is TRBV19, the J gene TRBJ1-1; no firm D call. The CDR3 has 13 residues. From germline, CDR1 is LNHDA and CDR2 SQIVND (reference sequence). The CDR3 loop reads CASSINANTEAFF. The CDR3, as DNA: TGCGCCAGTAGTATTAACGCGAACACTGAAGCTTTCTTT.

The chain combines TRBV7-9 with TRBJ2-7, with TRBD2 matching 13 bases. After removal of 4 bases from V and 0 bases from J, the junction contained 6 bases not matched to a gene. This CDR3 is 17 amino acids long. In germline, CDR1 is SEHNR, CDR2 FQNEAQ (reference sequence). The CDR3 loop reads CASSSGTSGTSSYEQYF. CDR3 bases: TGTGCCAGCAGCTCCGGGACTAGCGGGACGAGCTCCTACGAGCAGTACTTC. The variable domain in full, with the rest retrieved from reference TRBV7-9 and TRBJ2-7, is DTGVSQNPRHKITKRGQNVTFRCDPISEHNRLYWYRQTLGQGPEFLTYFQNEAQLEKSRLLSDRFSAERPKGSFSTLEIQRTEQGDSAMYLCASSSGTSGTSSYEQYFGPGTRLTVT.

CDR3 nucleotide sequence: TGTGCCAGTACCCAAATCTCTGGAAACACCATATATTTT. This gives the protein CASTQISGNTIYF. V and J are TRBV19 and TRBJ1-3; no definite D call. Per the germline V gene, CDR1 is LNHDA and CDR2 is SQIVND (reference sequence). Trimming cost V 7 bases and J 0 bases, with 7 bases left between them. CDR3 length: 13 residues.

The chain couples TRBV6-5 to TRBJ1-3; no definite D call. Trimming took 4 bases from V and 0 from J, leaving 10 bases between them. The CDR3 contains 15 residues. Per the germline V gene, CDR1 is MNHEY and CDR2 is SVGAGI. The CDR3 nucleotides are TGTGCCAGCAGTTTCTCGGTCGTCTCTGGAAACACCATATATTTT. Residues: CASSFSVVSGNTIYF.

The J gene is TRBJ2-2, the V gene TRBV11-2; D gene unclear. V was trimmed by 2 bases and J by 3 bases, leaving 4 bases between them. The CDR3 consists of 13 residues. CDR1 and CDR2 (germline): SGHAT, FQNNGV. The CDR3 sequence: CASSLSYTGELFF. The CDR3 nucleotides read TGTGCCAGCAGCTTATCCTACACCGGGGAGCTGTTTTTT.

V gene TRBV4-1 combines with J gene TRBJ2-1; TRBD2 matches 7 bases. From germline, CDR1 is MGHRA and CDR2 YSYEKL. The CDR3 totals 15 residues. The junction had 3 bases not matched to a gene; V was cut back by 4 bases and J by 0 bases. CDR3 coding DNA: TGCGCCAGCAGCCGAGCGGGAAGCTCCTACAATGAGCAGTTCTTC. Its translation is CASSRAGSSYNEQFF.